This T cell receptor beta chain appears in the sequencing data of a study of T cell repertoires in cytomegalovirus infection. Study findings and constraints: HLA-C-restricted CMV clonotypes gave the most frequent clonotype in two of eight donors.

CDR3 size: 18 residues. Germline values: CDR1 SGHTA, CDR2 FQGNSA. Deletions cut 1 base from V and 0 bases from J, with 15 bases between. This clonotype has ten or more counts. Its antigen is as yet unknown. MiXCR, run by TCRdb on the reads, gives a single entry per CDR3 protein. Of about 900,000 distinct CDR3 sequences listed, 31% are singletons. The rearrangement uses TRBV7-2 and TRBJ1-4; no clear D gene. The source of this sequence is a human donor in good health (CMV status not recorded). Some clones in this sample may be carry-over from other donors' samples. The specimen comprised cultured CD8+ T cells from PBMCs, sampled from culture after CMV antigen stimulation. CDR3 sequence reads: CASSLVLPWVATNEKLFF. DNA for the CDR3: TGTGCCAGCAGCTTAGTTTTGCCCTGGGTTGCAACTAATGAAAAACTGTTTTTT.